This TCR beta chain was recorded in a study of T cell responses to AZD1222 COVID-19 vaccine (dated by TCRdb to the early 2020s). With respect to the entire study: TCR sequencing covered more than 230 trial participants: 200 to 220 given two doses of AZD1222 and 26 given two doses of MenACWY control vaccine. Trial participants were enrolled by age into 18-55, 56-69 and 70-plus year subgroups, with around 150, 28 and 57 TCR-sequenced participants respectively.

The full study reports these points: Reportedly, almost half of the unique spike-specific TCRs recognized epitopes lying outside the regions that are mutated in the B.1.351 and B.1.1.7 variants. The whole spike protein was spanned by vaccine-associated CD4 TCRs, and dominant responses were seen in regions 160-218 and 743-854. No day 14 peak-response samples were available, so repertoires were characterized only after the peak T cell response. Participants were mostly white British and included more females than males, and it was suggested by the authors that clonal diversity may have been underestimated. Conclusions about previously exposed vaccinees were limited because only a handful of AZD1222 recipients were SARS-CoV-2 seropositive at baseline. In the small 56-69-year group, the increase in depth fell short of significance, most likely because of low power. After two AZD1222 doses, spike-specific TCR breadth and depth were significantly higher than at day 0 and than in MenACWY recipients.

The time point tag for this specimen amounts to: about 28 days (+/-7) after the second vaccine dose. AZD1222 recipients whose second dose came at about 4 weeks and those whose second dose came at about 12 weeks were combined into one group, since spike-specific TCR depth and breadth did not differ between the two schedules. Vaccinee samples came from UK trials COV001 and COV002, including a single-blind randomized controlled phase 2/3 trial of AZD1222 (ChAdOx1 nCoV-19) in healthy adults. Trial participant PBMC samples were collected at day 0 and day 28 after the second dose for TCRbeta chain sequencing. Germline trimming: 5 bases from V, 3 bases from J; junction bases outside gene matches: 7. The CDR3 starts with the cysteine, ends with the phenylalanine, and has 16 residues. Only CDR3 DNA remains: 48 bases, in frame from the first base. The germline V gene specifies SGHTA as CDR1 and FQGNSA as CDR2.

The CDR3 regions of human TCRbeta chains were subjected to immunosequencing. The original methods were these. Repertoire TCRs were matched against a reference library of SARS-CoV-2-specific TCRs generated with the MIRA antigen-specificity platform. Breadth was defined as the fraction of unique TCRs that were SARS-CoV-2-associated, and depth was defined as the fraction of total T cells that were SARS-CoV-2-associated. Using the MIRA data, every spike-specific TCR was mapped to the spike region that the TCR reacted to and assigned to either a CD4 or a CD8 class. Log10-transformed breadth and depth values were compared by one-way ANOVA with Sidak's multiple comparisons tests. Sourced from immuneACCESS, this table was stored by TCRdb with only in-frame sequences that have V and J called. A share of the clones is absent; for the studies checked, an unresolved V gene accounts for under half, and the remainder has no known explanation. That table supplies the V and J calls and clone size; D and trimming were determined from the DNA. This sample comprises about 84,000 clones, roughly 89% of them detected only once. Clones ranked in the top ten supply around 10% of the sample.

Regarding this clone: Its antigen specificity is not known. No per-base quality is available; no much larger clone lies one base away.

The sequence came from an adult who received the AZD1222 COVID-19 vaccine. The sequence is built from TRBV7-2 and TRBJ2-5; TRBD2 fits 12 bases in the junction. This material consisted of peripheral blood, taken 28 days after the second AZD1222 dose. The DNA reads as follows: TGTGCCAGCAGCGTAACCCTAGCGGGGGGGAAAGAGACCCAGTACTTC. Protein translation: CASSVTLAGGKETQYF.